This section outlines one T cell receptor beta chain sequence together with its context. The data were obtained in a study of blood T cell repertoires in COVID-19. The repertoire was sequenced with immunoSEQ multiplex PCR; TCRdb's copy has only in-frame clones and lacks some. The table includes 200,000 to 250,000 clones, around 80% detected once. The length of the CDR3 is 14 residues. Germline CDR1 reads SGHRS; CDR2 reads YFSETQ. Germline trimming cut 4 bases from V and 1 base from J; bases unmatched to any gene: 4. V and J are TRBV5-1 and TRBJ2-5, with TRBD1 identical over 7 bases. This TCR was sampled from a woman at least 80 years old with COVID-19, enrolled during active disease. Sequences were obtained from peripheral blood. The CDR3 is CASSPGQAQETQYF. The CDR3 bases are TGCGCCAGCAGCCCAGGACAGGCCCAAGAGACCCAGTACTTC.